This is a list of T cell receptor beta chains from one sample in a study of blood T cells in healthy people across ages. TCRdb analysed the 5' RACE reads with MiXCR anew, one entry per CDR3 protein. The repertoire holds about 1.4 million distinct CDR3 sequences, 45% to 70% seen once, with over 5.5% in the top ten. What was sequenced was blood. All receptors derive from a man younger than 35 in good health. CDR3s include the opening cysteine and the closing phenylalanine or tryptophan. The D gene is left open where the match is weak. Part of the rows lack a size; the others show once, few, many or a class for expanded clones.

D	V	J	size	DNA	CDR3
.	TRBV20-1	TRBJ1-6	.	TGCAGTGCTAGGGCCGGGGGAGGTAATTCACCCCTCCACTTT	CSARAGGGNSPLHF
.	TRBV20-1	TRBJ2-1	.	TGCAGTGCTAGAGATCGTGCAGGGCCAACCAATGAGCAGTTCTTC	CSARDRAGPTNEQFF
TRBD2	TRBV2	TRBJ2-5	.	TGTGCCAGCACCCAGGGACTAGCTGGTGAGACCCAGTACTTC	CASTQGLAGETQYF
.	TRBV20-1	TRBJ2-3	few	TGCAGTGCTAGAGTTCGGGATACGCAGTATTTT	CSARVRDTQYF
.	TRBV9	TRBJ2-5	.	TGTGCCAGCAGCGTAGCTGGAGGGTTACCGGAGACCCAGTACTTC	CASSVAGGLPETQYF
TRBD2	TRBV20-1	TRBJ2-7	few	TGCAGTGCCCGAGGGGGACTAGGAGACTACGAGCAGTACTTC	CSARGGLGDYEQYF
.	TRBV7-2	TRBJ2-7	few	TGTGCCAGCAGCTTTGCCGGGGGCCCAGTGTACGAGCAGTACTTC	CASSFAGGPVYEQYF
TRBD1	TRBV12-3/TRBV12-4	TRBJ2-7	.	TGTGCCAGCAGTTTCCAGGGGGCCGAAAACGAGCAGTACTTC	CASSFQGAENEQYF
.	TRBV2	TRBJ2-6	.	TGTGCCAGCAGGGACACGTCTGGGGCCAACGTCCTGACTTTC	CASRDTSGANVLTF
TRBD1	TRBV27	TRBJ2-1	once	TGTGCCAGCAGTCCCCACGCAGGGGGACCAGGGACCTATGAGCAGTTCTTC	CASSPHAGGPGTYEQFF
.	TRBV18	TRBJ2-3	many	TGTGCCAGCAGCCCCGGAACAGATACGCAGTATTTT	CASSPGTDTQYF
.	TRBV25-1	TRBJ2-7	few	TGTGCCAGCAGTGAACCAGGGGCTCCAGCCTACGAGCAGTACTTC	CASSEPGAPAYEQYF
TRBD1	TRBV11-1	TRBJ1-2	few	TGTGCCAGCAGTCGTACAGGGGTACAGGTCATCGGCTACACCTTC	CASSRTGVQVIGYTF
.	TRBV7-2	TRBJ2-4	few	TGTGCCAGCAGCTTAGTTATGGCAGAACAGTACTTC	CASSLVMAEQYF
.	TRBV29-1	TRBJ2-5	few	TGCAGCTTTGACCTTCTAGCGGAGACCCAGTACTTC	CSFDLLAETQYF
TRBD2	TRBV5-1	TRBJ2-1	.	TGCGCCAGCAGCTTGGTAGCGGGGGGACCGAATGAGCAGTTCTTC	CASSLVAGGPNEQFF
TRBD1	TRBV20-1	TRBJ1-2	few	TGCAGTGCCACTGGACAGGGTCATGGCTACACCTTC	CSATGQGHGYTF
TRBD2	TRBV25-1	TRBJ2-5	.	TGTGCCAGCAGTGAACGGGGACTAGCGAAAGAGACCCAGTACTTC	CASSERGLAKETQYF
.	TRBV6-1	TRBJ2-5	few	TGTGCCAGCAGGAAAAGGACTTCTTGGGGAGAGACCCAGTACTTC	CASRKRTSWGETQYF
TRBD2	TRBV7-9	TRBJ2-7	few	TGTGCCAGCAGCTTAGTGGCGGGGGTCTCCTACGAGCAGTACTTC	CASSLVAGVSYEQYF
TRBD2	TRBV6-4	TRBJ2-3	.	TGTGCCAGCAGTCAAGCGGGGGGATACACAGATACGCAGTATTTT	CASSQAGGYTDTQYF
.	TRBV7-2	TRBJ2-7	.	TGTGCCAGCAGCCCCACCGGGACCAGACGATACGAGCAGTACTTC	CASSPTGTRRYEQYF
.	TRBV4-3	TRBJ1-6	.	TGCGCCAGCAGCCAAGATACAGGAGGAGATAATTCACCCCTCCACTTT	CASSQDTGGDNSPLHF
.	TRBV18	TRBJ1-1	few	TGTGCCAGCTCACGTAAGGTGAACACTGAAGCTTTCTTT	CASSRKVNTEAFF
.	TRBV4-2	TRBJ1-2	.	TGTGCCAGCAGCGCGGGGCGGGGGAACTATGGCTACACCTTC	CASSAGRGNYGYTF
.	TRBV29-1	TRBJ1-2	.	TGCAGCCCCACTGGGATTGGGGAGGGCTACACCTTC	CSPTGIGEGYTF